The entry that follows covers one T cell receptor beta chain sequence. Each CDR3 protein gets one entry after TCRdb re-called the PCR reads with MiXCR. Among under 8,000 distinct CDR3 sequences listed, more than 45% were seen once. Donors had localized lung adenocarcinoma, a non-small cell lung cancer. Germline loops: CDR1 MNHNS, CDR2 SASEGT. The CDR3 consists of 16 residues. Between the trimmed V and J ends, which lost 6 bases and 2 bases, there was a span of 14 bases. This entry belongs to a study of CD4 and CD8 cells across lung adenocarcinoma regions. The clonotype was recovered from a male donor with lung adenocarcinoma. The CD4 and CD8 labels of this study may be unreliable. This chain uses TRBV6-1 with TRBJ2-6, with D perhaps TRBD1 (6 bases). The sequencing sample was made of CD8+ T cells from the center of a lung tumor. The CDR3 DNA reads as TGTGCCAGCAGGTCAGGGGACACCACTGGGGCCAACGTCCTGACTTTC. Translating it yields CASRSGDTTGANVLTF.